This TCR beta chain is from a study of CD8 T cells in ankylosing spondylitis. The length of the CDR3 is 13 residues. Germline V gives CDR1 SGHAT, CDR2 FQDESV (reference sequence). V lost 5 bases, J lost 8 bases, and 5 bases stayed unmatched. Study outcomes and limitations: In the blood and synovial fluid of reactive arthritis, some motif variants had been previously reported. In ankylosing spondylitis blood, a motif of roughly eight highly homologous TCR beta variants appeared characteristic. There was reportedly significant enrichment of clones that were disease-linked in matched ankylosing spondylitis synovial fluid.

In its sample, this clonotype was seen many times. Its antigen is undetermined. TCRdb redid the calling of the 5' RACE reads with MiXCR, one entry per CDR3 protein. The repertoire has roughly 120,000 distinct CDR3 sequences, roughly an eighth of them found once; the top ten carry around 3%. The clonotype comes from a female donor with ankylosing spondylitis or in good health (not recorded which). The chain employs TRBV11-1 and TRBJ2-1; 8 bases match TRBD1. The sequencing input was blood, either unsorted or a sorted T cell fraction (not recorded which). CDR3 region: CASSPDRVDEQFF. For the CDR3, the DNA is TGTGCCAGCAGCCCGGACAGGGTGGATGAGCAGTTCTTC.